This is a list of T cell receptor beta chains from one sample in a study of cytotoxic CD8 clonotypes in ibrutinib-treated CLL. Profiling relied on immunoSEQ multiplex PCR, and the TCRdb table lists in-frame clones only, not all of them. The table shows about 160,000 clones, with 70% to 90% occurring only once. The material sequenced was PBMCs, taken at disease progression, from a patient treated with ibrutinib. The source of these receptors is a human donor with chronic lymphocytic leukemia. CDR3s include the opening cysteine and the closing phenylalanine or tryptophan. D genes are given only for firm matches. Not all rows give a size; the values are once, few, many and, for expanded clones, a class.

j_gene	d_gene	abundance	v_gene	CDR3aa	CDR3nt
TRBJ2-4	TRBD1	-	TRBV5-6	CASTQGQGVNIQYF	TGTGCCAGCACCCAAGGACAGGGGGTAAACATTCAGTACTTC
TRBJ2-1	-	-	TRBV6-1	CASSYGSEQFF	TGTGCCAGCAGTTACGGGAGTGAGCAGTTCTTC
TRBJ1-5	-	-	TRBV2	CASSDTGGWQPQHF	TGTGCCAGCAGTGATACGGGGGGCTGGCAGCCCCAGCATTTT
TRBJ2-7	TRBD2	-	TRBV7-2	CASSSGLAGGNEQYF	TGTGCCAGCAGTTCGGGACTAGCGGGAGGGAACGAGCAGTACTTC
TRBJ1-5	-	-	TRBV19	CASSTFSNQPQHF	TGTGCCAGTAGTACATTTTCCAATCAGCCCCAGCATTTT
TRBJ2-2	-	-	TRBV28	CASSLYSDRNTGELFF	TGTGCCAGCAGTTTATACTCGGACAGGAACACCGGGGAGCTGTTTTTT
TRBJ2-7	-	-	TRBV2	CASSEANSGGYEQYF	TGTGCCAGCAGTGAAGCAAATAGCGGCGGCTACGAGCAGTACTTC
TRBJ1-1	-	-	TRBV7-9	CASIVADNTEAFF	TGTGCCAGCATCGTAGCGGATAACACTGAAGCTTTCTTT
TRBJ2-7	-	-	TRBV30	CAWNWDGSYEQYF	TGTGCCTGGAACTGGGACGGCTCCTACGAGCAGTACTTC
TRBJ2-7	-	-	TRBV27	CATLGGVAEEQYF	TGTGCCACTCTCGGGGGAGTGGCGGAAGAGCAGTACTTC
TRBJ1-1	TRBD1	-	TRBV6-1	CASSESGWEGAWTEAFF	TGTGCCAGCAGTGAATCGGGGTGGGAGGGGGCATGGACTGAAGCTTTCTTT
TRBJ1-1	-	-	TRBV9	CASSVAPRQIEAFF	TGTGCCAGCAGCGTCGCTCCGAGACAGATTGAAGCTTTCTTT
TRBJ2-7	TRBD2	once	TRBV7-9	CASSSTTGTSGNSYEQYF	TGTGCCAGCAGCTCAACTACAGGGACTAGCGGGAATTCCTACGAGCAGTACTTC
TRBJ2-5	-	once	TRBV7-2	CASSLDVDQETQYF	TGTGCCAGCAGCTTAGACGTAGATCAAGAGACCCAGTACTTC
TRBJ1-2	TRBD1	-	TRBV7-2	CASSKDRTYGYTF	TGTGCCAGCAGCAAGGACAGGACCTATGGCTACACCTTC
TRBJ1-4	TRBD1	-	TRBV15	CATSGRTGYEKLFF	TGTGCCACCAGCGGAAGGACAGGGTATGAAAAACTGTTTTTT
TRBJ1-1	-	-	TRBV4-3	CASSQVRGTEAFF	TGCGCCAGCAGCCAAGTCCGGGGCACTGAAGCTTTCTTT
TRBJ2-1	-	-	TRBV9	CASSVSGDAYNEQFF	TGTGCCAGCAGCGTTAGCGGAGACGCCTACAATGAGCAGTTCTTC
TRBJ2-7	-	-	TRBV5-1	CASSPGGRNSYEQYF	TGCGCCAGCAGCCCAGGCGGACGGAACTCCTACGAGCAGTACTTC
TRBJ2-5	-	-	TRBV9	CASSVAPSQETQYF	TGTGCCAGCAGCGTAGCCCCTAGTCAAGAGACCCAGTACTTC
TRBJ1-5	-	-	TRBV6-5	CASSPFGQAGQPQHF	TGTGCCAGCAGTCCATTTGGGCAGGCAGGTCAGCCCCAGCATTTT
TRBJ1-5	-	few	TRBV6-1	CASGRVGNQPQHF	TGTGCCAGCGGACGTGTGGGGAATCAGCCCCAGCATTTT
TRBJ2-3	TRBD1	-	TRBV6-5	CASRDRDRMVGTQYF	TGTGCCAGCAGGGACCGGGACAGAATGGTTGGTACGCAGTATTTT
TRBJ2-7	TRBD2	-	TRBV7-6	CASSLNLAGAEQYF	TGTGCCAGCAGCTTAAACCTAGCGGGAGCTGAGCAGTACTTC
TRBJ1-2	-	-	TRBV4-3	CASSQDHGLPLDGYTF	TGCGCCAGCAGCCAAGATCATGGACTGCCTTTGGATGGCTACACCTTC
TRBJ1-5	-	-	TRBV19	CASSIGGGGNQPQHF	TGTGCCAGTAGTATTGGTGGGGGAGGCAATCAGCCCCAGCATTTT
TRBJ2-1	-	-	TRBV12-5	CASGLATSGVSEQFF	TGTGCTAGTGGTTTGGCGACTAGTGGGGTGAGTGAGCAGTTCTTC
TRBJ2-2	-	-	TRBV29-1	CSVEDLLAGTGELFF	TGCAGCGTTGAAGATCTTTTGGCGGGGACCGGGGAGCTGTTTTTT
TRBJ2-2	-	many	TRBV11-3	CASSLRDPGELFF	TGTGCCAGCAGCCTTCGGGACCCCGGGGAGCTGTTTTTT
TRBJ2-5	-	-	TRBV18	CASSPAYGAGETQYF	TGTGCCAGCTCACCGGCATATGGAGCCGGGGAGACCCAGTACTTC
TRBJ2-2	TRBD2	-	TRBV7-3	CASSLRLAGVSGQNTGELFF	TGTGCCAGCAGCTTGAGGCTAGCGGGAGTCTCCGGTCAGAACACCGGGGAGCTGTTTTTT
TRBJ2-7	TRBD1	-	TRBV29-1	CSVTGGYEQYF	TGCAGCGTGACAGGGGGTTACGAGCAGTACTTC
TRBJ1-5	-	-	TRBV2	CASSELRVGQPQHF	TGTGCCAGCAGTGAATTGAGGGTTGGACAGCCCCAGCATTTT
TRBJ1-1	TRBD1	once	TRBV5-1	CASSLLRGRTEAFF	TGCGCCAGCAGCTTGCTCAGGGGGCGGACTGAAGCTTTCTTT
TRBJ2-1	-	-	TRBV29-1	CSAKDPPYNEQFF	TGCAGCGCTAAGGACCCCCCTTACAATGAGCAGTTCTTC
TRBJ2-2	TRBD2	-	TRBV28	CASRPGTSGRAGELFF	TGTGCCAGCAGGCCAGGGACTAGCGGGAGGGCCGGGGAGCTGTTTTTT
TRBJ2-1	-	-	TRBV27	CASSLVGTSPYNEQFF	TGTGCCAGCAGTTTAGTAGGGACCTCACCGTACAATGAGCAGTTCTTC
TRBJ2-3	TRBD2	once	TRBV11-3	CAGRLAGGTDTQYF	TGTGCCGGCCGACTAGCGGGAGGCACAGATACGCAGTATTTT